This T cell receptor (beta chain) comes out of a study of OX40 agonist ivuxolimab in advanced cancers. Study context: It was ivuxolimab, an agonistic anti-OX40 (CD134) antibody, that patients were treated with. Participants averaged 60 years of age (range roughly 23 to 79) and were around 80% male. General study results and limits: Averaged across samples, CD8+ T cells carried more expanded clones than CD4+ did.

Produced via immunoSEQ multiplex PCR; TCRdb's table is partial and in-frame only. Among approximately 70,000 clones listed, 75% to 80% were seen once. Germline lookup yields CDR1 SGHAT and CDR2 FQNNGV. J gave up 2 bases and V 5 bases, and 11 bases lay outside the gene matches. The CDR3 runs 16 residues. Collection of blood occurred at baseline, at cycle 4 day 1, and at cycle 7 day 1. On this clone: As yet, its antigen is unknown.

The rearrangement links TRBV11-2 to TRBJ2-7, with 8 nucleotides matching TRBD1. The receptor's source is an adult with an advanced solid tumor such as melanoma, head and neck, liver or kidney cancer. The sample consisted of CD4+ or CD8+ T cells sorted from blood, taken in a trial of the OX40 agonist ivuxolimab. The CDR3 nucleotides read TGTGCCAGCAGCAAAAGGCAGGGGGCGACCACCTACGAGCAGTACTTC. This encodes CASSKRQGATTYEQYF.